This T cell receptor (beta chain) was captured in a study of cytomegalovirus exposure and HLA in healthy donors. Turning to the study itself: Within the Caucasian-associated ancestry cluster were around four fifths of the 350 to 400 genotyped donors.

CDR1 is KGHSH and CDR2 is LQKENI in the germline V gene. V lost 4 bases to trimming and J lost 12 bases; unmatched junction nucleotides: 8. The CDR3 totals 12 residues. Amplification used 60 Vbeta primers and 13 Jbeta primers. Sequencing used immunoSEQ multiplex PCR; TCRdb keeps in-frame clones, though not all of them. This listing includes over 75,000 clones. Healthy bone marrow donors supplied every sample. Sequenced material: PBMCs. The rearrangement joins TRBV18 to TRBJ1-2, with TRBD1 matching 7 bases. The receptor was derived from a girl aged 10 to 17 in good health and CMV-seropositive. The CDR3 reads CASSHLDRVDTF. In DNA, the CDR3 is TGTGCCAGCTCACATCTAGACAGGGTAGACACCTTC.